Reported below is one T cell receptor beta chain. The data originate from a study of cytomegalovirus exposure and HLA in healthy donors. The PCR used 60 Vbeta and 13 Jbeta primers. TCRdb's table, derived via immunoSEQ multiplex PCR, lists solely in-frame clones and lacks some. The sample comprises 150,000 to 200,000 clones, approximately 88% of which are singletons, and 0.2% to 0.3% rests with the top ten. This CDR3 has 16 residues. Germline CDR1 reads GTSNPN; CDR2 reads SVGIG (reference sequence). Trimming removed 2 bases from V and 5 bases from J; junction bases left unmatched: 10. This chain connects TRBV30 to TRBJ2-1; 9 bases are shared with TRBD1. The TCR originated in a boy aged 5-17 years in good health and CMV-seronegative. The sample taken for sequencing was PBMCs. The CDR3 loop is CAWSQSTGTGHNEQFF. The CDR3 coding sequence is TGTGCCTGGAGTCAATCCACCGGGACAGGGCACAATGAGCAGTTCTTC.